The next 10 T cell receptor beta chains were all read from a single sample in a study of T cells in Graves' hyperthyroidism and ophthalmopathy. TCR beta CDR3 region amplification was performed from RNA transcripts. HTBI primers drove first-round RT-PCR of the TCR CDR3. TCRdb recomputed calls from the multiplex PCR reads with MiXCR, one row per CDR3 protein. The table lists approximately 490,000 distinct CDR3 sequences, roughly 23% of them singletons. Sample: blood. These receptors all stem from a woman aged 65 to 85 with Graves' ophthalmopathy.

The table lists this clonotype with a few counts. The rearrangement joins TRBV7-2 to TRBJ2-7; D remains ambiguous. CDR3 length: 13 residues. Germline V gene data show CDR1 as SGHTA and CDR2 as FQGNSA. Trimming left V 0 bases short and J 4 bases short, with 7 bases between. CDR3 nucleotides: TGTGCCAGCAGCTTAGCGAGGATTTACGAGCAGTACTTC. Encoded protein: CASSLARIYEQYF.

This clonotype was counted a few times. The chain has TRBV6-1 and TRBJ2-7, with TRBD2 as a possible D gene (7 bases). The germline V gene has CDR1 MNHNS and CDR2 SASEGT. The CDR3 is 12 residues long. V was pared by 6 bases and J by 13 bases, with 19 bases between. CDR3 sequence: CASSLGGGSLYF. Written as DNA, the CDR3 is TGTGCCAGCAGCCTAGGGGGGGGTTCCCTTTACTTC.

The sample holds many counts of this clonotype. V usage is TRBV7-3 and J usage is TRBJ1-1, with unresolved D. The CDR3 length is 13 residues. Trimming left V 4 bases short and J 1 base short, with 7 bases between. The germline V gene has CDR1 SGHTA and CDR2 FQGTGA. The CDR3 region is CASSSTPNTEAFF. As DNA, the CDR3 is TGTGCCAGCAGCTCTACGCCGAACACTGAAGCTTTCTTT.

This clonotype was counted many times. This chain connects TRBV11-2 to TRBJ2-3, with 8 positions matching TRBD1. This CDR3 region has 14 residues. The ends lost 4 bases at V and 4 bases at J; junction bases unmatched: 4. The germline V gene has CDR1 SGHAT and CDR2 FQNNGV. The CDR3 here is CASSWTGFADTQYF. DNA of the CDR3: TGTGCCAGCAGCTGGACAGGGTTTGCAGATACGCAGTATTTT.

This clonotype was counted a few times. The gene calls are TRBV9 and TRBJ2-7, with D possibly matching TRBD2 (5 bases). Germline loops: CDR1 SGDLS, CDR2 YYNGEE. CDR3 length equals 13 residues. The V end lost 0 bases, the J end lost 6 bases, and 10 bases lay between the germline ends. Here the CDR3 reads CASSVGGVAEQYF. The CDR3 DNA follows: TGTGCCAGCAGCGTAGGGGGAGTAGCCGAGCAGTACTTC.

This clonotype appeared a few times. The chain employs TRBV30 and TRBJ1-4; 8 bases are shared with TRBD1. Germline CDR1 GTSNPN, CDR2 SVGIG (reference sequence). J lost 3 bases, V lost 4 bases, and 7 bases had no gene match. The CDR3 contains 15 residues. The CDR3 protein is CAWTRGTGSNEKLFF. In DNA form, the CDR3 reads TGTGCCTGGACTAGGGGGACAGGATCTAATGAAAAACTGTTTTTT.

V usage is TRBV5-1 and J usage is TRBJ2-5, with 7 bases lining up with TRBD2. V lost 0 bases to trimming and J lost 2 bases; unmatched junction nucleotides: 7. Germline V gives CDR1 SGHRS, CDR2 YFSETQ. This CDR3 region has 16 residues. The CDR3 here is CASSLARGRGQETQYF. The CDR3 DNA sequence: TGCGCCAGCAGCTTGGCACGGGGGAGGGGTCAAGAGACCCAGTACTTC.

This clonotype came up a few times. An end of the junction does not agree with germline; a read error may underlie this. V is TRBV3-1 and J is TRBJ1-1, with TRBD1 as a possible D gene (5 bases). The CDR3 spans 14 residues. Germline CDR1 and CDR2: LGHDT and YNNKEL (reference sequence). In DNA form, the CDR3 reads TGTGCCACCAGCGGGGGAGGAGTGAACACTGAAGCTTTCTTT. Protein: CATSGGGVNTEAFF.

Only a few counts were recorded for this clonotype. The chain carries TRBV7-2 and TRBJ2-2; D is perhaps TRBD2 (5 bases). V lost 5 bases, J lost 6 bases, and 10 bases lay in between. Germline V gene sequence: CDR1 SGHTA, CDR2 FQGNSA. The CDR3 length is 13 residues. CDR3 in DNA: TGTGCCAGCAGCCCCTCGAGGGCCGGGGAGCTGTTTTTT. Amino acid sequence: CASSPSRAGELFF.

This clonotype was observed many times. V gene TRBV27 combines with J gene TRBJ2-5; no clear D gene. There are 13 residues in the CDR3. In germline, CDR1 is MNHEY, CDR2 SMNVEV (reference sequence). V was pared by 7 bases and J by 2 bases, with 11 bases between. CDR3 nucleotides: TGTGCCAGCATTCCCGGCAGGCAAGAGACCCAGTACTTC. Protein product: CASIPGRQETQYF.